This T cell receptor beta chain was recovered during a study of cytomegalovirus exposure and HLA in healthy donors (dated by TCRdb to 2015 to 2018). The study in broad terms: An earlier analysis of more than 550 of the donors reported 276 Gb of sequence data and 90 million to 120 million unique TCR beta sequences obtained from around 180 million T cells. Roughly 300 gigabases of sequencing data and roughly 90 million unique TCR sequences were included in an early release covering roughly 600 HLA-typed donors. Among the roughly 400 genotyped donors, 75% to 90% belonged to the genetic ancestry cluster associated with self-reported Caucasian donors. The study aimed to test whether cataloging public T cell receptors could reveal signatures of past pathogen exposure. Using immunosequencing, the study profiled T cell repertoires from approximately 700 subjects and related those repertoires to cytomegalovirus serostatus. Along with the roughly 710-subject first cohort, a separate validation cohort of more than 90 different subjects was used. To predict cytomegalovirus infection status, the study combined high-throughput TCR immunosequencing, statistical association of individual TCRs with disease status, and machine learning. A later analysis re-analyzed previously published TCR beta repertoires from 650 to 800 donors and added high-resolution HLA genotyping to study TCR occurrence patterns. The later analysis used no new phenotypic data to find candidate immune exposures, relying instead on TCR beta sequences and their occurrence across donors. An earlier analysis of 587 of the donors used high-throughput TCR beta sequencing to judge whether each TCR beta V gene segment behaved as functional or pseudogenic. Donor age, sex, ethnicity and CMV serostatus were collected together with the repertoire data. In a later genetic analysis, genome-wide SNP genotypes for about three fifths of the roughly 670 donors were used, and that subset was treated as a discovery cohort. Every discovery cohort repertoire had been produced on one sequencing platform. HLA typing included class I and class II loci at four-digit resolution. Typing coverage varied by locus: roughly 629-630 donors for A, B, C, DRB1 and DQB1; more than 500 for DQA1; more than 600 for DPA1; some 470 for DPB1. About five DR-DQ haplotypes were treated as single units for association and clustering because of strong linkage in the cohort. Among a few hundred genotyped donors of the cohort, an average of roughly 240,000 unique TCR beta nucleotide sequences were sequenced per donor, around 18% of them non-productive.

The CDR1 and CDR2 encoded by the germline V gene (reference sequence) are GTSNPN and SVGIG. The CDR3 spans 15 residues, from the cysteine through the phenylalanine. Only CDR3 DNA remains: 45 bases, in frame from the first base. Clipping removes 5 bases from V and 0 bases from J, with 6 as the unmatched junction base count. Broad study findings and their caveats: The cohort was sequenced for TCR beta chains only, and without alpha or paired-chain data the features that could be detected were limited. HLA typing was unavailable for some donors at each locus, so association tests used only the typed subset. In an earlier analysis of under 600 of the donors, most TCR beta V segments were observed in productive rearrangements about 90% or about 30% of the time, broadly matching IMGT annotations. Presence/absence analyses assumed roughly uniform sequencing depth across donors, an assumption that may not hold. The authors suggested that the approach could potentially be extended to other disease states and immunological phenotypes. In a later genetic analysis, a missense DCLRE1C variant was associated with V-gene and J-gene trimming of TCR beta chains, and the association was replicated in an independent cohort. Correlated functional status among segregating V segments might reflect linkage disequilibrium, but an unknown experimental factor could not be ruled out. A further reported finding was that TCR beta sequences accurately predicted the HLA-A and HLA-B alleles for most subjects in the first cohort. A cluster of highly shared sequence variants was judged likely to be a technical artifact of the sequencing pipeline. The classifier was reported to diagnose cytomegalovirus status with high specificity and sensitivity in both the original and validation cohorts. Compared with the approximately 670-donor mean, donors in an Asian-associated ancestry cluster had fewer N-insertions in productive TCRs, according to a later genetic analysis. In a later analysis, TCR association rates were found to vary across HLA loci, with the most associated TCRs seen for DRB1 alleles and the fewest for HLA-C alleles. Immune exposure information for the cohort was limited to CMV serostatus. In vitro tests confirmed that a few of the cytomegalovirus-associated TCR beta chains recognize cytomegalovirus antigens. About 15 rarely observed V segments, including chromosome 9 orphons, were excluded from the earlier analysis of about 600 of the donors because counts were too low. A later analysis found that HLA-associated TCR beta chains were more clonally expanded and had lower generation probabilities than equally common non-associated chains. Specific HLA alleles were associated with more than 15,000 TCR beta sequences at a false discovery rate of 0.05 in a later analysis. Across donors, most TCR sequences were observed very rarely, whereas some public TCRs were present in many individuals. The study gave a list of around 170 TCR beta chains associated with cytomegalovirus. According to a later analysis, parvovirus B19, influenza, CMV and Epstein-Barr virus appeared linked to several top co-occurrence clusters. Most CMV-associated TCR beta chains appeared to be HLA-restricted in a later analysis, and the HLA associations seemed to be driven largely by CMV exposure. Some IMGT-functional V segments, including TRBV6-2 and TRBV6-3, could not be told apart with the 87-base-pair reads, so those segments were excluded. Assigning TCR associations to individual alleles was difficult when HLA alleles, especially DR and DQ, strongly co-occurred.

Comment on this clone: It lacks a known antigen.

The cohort consisted of some 730 healthy bone marrow donors. All cohort members were sampled while nominally healthy, although unrecorded immune exposures were likely present. The donor tested CMV seronegative and was one of the 352 seronegative cohort members. Every donor gave a peripheral blood sample, and the peripheral blood mononuclear cells from that sample were used for TCR beta sequencing. Genomic DNA extraction from the blood cell samples was performed with the Qiagen DNeasy Blood Extraction Kit. The method behind the library was the immunoSEQ multiplex PCR assay. For the multiplex PCR, a mixture combining 60 forward primers for TCR Vbeta segments and 13 reverse primers for TCR Jbeta segments was used. The CDR3 region of rearranged TCR beta genes was amplified from genomic DNA by a multiplex PCR assay. The amplified TCR beta libraries were sequenced on the Illumina HiSeq System as 87-base-pair reads. The original methods were these. A later analysis counted some 74 million unique TCR beta chains across the 640 or so repertoires, and 10 million to 12 million of these chains were shared by at least two donors. Raw reads were error-corrected and collapsed into unique sequences by a nearest-neighbor algorithm in which closely related sequences were merged to remove PCR and sequencing errors. CDR3 sequences were aligned to IMGT reference sequences to assign V, D and J gene segments. Each retained sequence needed at least a six-nucleotide match to both a V gene segment and a J gene segment. A rearrangement was called productive if the CDR3 had no stop codons and remained in frame with V and J, and every other rearrangement was called non-productive. CDR3 was defined according to IMGT convention as the region running from the second conserved V-encoded cysteine to the conserved J-encoded phenylalanine. Sequences without an unambiguous match to a single V gene segment were excluded from the earlier analysis of 587 of the donors. In an earlier analysis of approximately 590 of the donors, a V segment was called functional when productive rearrangements were above 56.7%, and segregating when the standard deviation between donors exceeded 5%. To diagnose cytomegalovirus status from the catalog of TCR beta chain sequences, a statistical classification framework was built. A later analysis assigned V and J genes by comparing TCR nucleotide sequences with IMGT/GENE-DB human TR gene sequences. In a later analysis, CDR3 sequences and most-parsimonious VDJ recombination scenarios were assigned using the TCRdist pipeline. In a later analysis, every TCR beta chain was defined by the combination of its CDR3 amino acid sequence and its V-gene family, and reads without a unique V-gene family were dropped. In a later analysis, a few hundred highly shared, low-generation-probability nucleotide sequences were removed to address suspected cross-contamination and a sequencing artifact. In a later analysis, a clonal expansion index was calculated for each public chain from normalized within-repertoire ranks of inferred template counts. Generation probabilities in a later analysis came from a VDJ recombination model fitted to out-of-frame rearrangements, and those results were checked against IGoR. In a later analysis, TCR-TCR, TCR-HLA and TCR-CMV co-occurrence was scored with hypergeometric tests, and a repertoire-size bias correction was applied to TCR pairs. To estimate false discovery rates, a later analysis permuted the HLA or CMV assignments 20 times. In a later analysis, co-occurring TCRs were grouped using DBSCAN, with TCRdist sequence similarity added in when clustering inside HLA-allele-positive subsets. Repertoires with fewer than 30,000 or more than 120,000 public chains were left out of co-occurrence clustering, as were five repertoires with anomalous nucleotide sharing. In TCRdb, the immuneACCESS table is reduced to in-frame sequences with V and J assigned. These tables do not hold every clone; where another copy was compared, an unresolved V gene accounts for under half, and the others remain unexplained. V and J calls and clone size are given by that table; D and trimming were obtained from the DNA. The sample's table covers approximately 43,000 clones. The ten largest clonotypes hold more than 1.5% of the sample.

The receptor was isolated from a woman aged 25 to 45 in good health and CMV-seronegative. Input material: PBMCs. The chain is assembled from TRBV30 and TRBJ2-2; 7 middle bases align to TRBD2. The CDR3 region has the sequence CAWDLGGTNTGELFF. The DNA is as follows: TGTGCCTGGGACCTGGGGGGGACGAACACCGGGGAGCTGTTTTTT.